These 29 T cell receptor beta chains share one sample of origin, sequenced in a study of shared clonotypes between healthy human individuals. The method was immunoSEQ multiplex PCR; TCRdb's version includes in-frame clones alone and lacks a portion of them. This table holds approximately 2.4 million clones, approximately 96% found once. The sequenced sample was naive CD4+ T cells sorted from blood. Subset reported: CD45RA+ positively selected. These receptors were obtained from a man between 18 and 35 years old in good health.

This chain joins TRBV5-1 and TRBJ1-5; D may be TRBD1 (5 bases). CDR1 is SGHRS, CDR2 YFSETQ, per germline. Trimming removed 0 bases from V and 0 bases from J, with 10 bases in between. The CDR3 totals 16 residues. The CDR3 protein is CASSLAGPNSNQPQHF. The CDR3 bases are TGCGCCAGCAGCTTGGCAGGGCCGAATAGCAATCAGCCCCAGCATTTT.

The chain couples TRBV5-1 to TRBJ1-5; D is perhaps TRBD1 (6 bases). This CDR3 spans 18 amino acids. Trimming removed 4 bases at V and 2 bases at J, with 22 bases between. Germline V gene sequence: CDR1 SGHRS, CDR2 YFSETQ. The CDR3 reads CASSHMPSRGDGNQPQHF. Written as DNA, the CDR3 is TGCGCCAGCAGCCATATGCCCTCCAGGGGTGATGGCAATCAGCCCCAGCATTTT.

This rearrangement joins TRBV5-4 to TRBJ2-2, with TRBD1 as a possible D gene (6 bases). Germline V lookup: CDR1 SGHNT, CDR2 YYREEE (reference sequence). This CDR3 spans 15 amino acids. Trimming removed 2 bases from V and 2 bases from J, with 10 bases in between. For the CDR3, the DNA is TGTGCCAGCAGCTTAGGACAGATAAACACCGGGGAGCTGTTTTTT. Amino acid sequence: CASSLGQINTGELFF.

The chain carries TRBV5-6 and TRBJ2-3, with D maybe TRBD1 (5 bases). The CDR3 covers 13 residues. V shed 4 bases and J shed 6 bases, with 12 bases lying between them. Germline V gives CDR1 SGHDT, CDR2 YYEEEE. In nucleotides, the CDR3 is TGTGCCAGCAGCCTCGACAGAAAGGATACGCAGTATTTT. Its protein is CASSLDRKDTQYF. Full variable domain (rest looked up from reference TRBV5-6 and TRBJ2-3): DAGVTQSPTHLIKTRGQQVTLRCSPKSGHDTVSWYQQALGQGPQFIFQYYEEEERQRGNFPDRFSGHQFPNYSSELNVNALLLGDSALYLCASSLDRKDTQYFGPGTRLTVL.

The V and J genes are TRBV5-6 and TRBJ2-7, with TRBD1 identical over 7 bases. This CDR3 spans 16 amino acids. Germline-derived CDR1 and CDR2 are SGHDT and YYEEEE. The V segment lost 4 bases and the J segment 3 bases; nucleotides outside the gene matches: 13. The CDR3: CASSPAVSGTVYEQYF. CDR3 nucleotides: TGTGCCAGCAGCCCGGCCGTCTCGGGGACAGTCTACGAGCAGTACTTC.

The chain uses TRBV7-8 and TRBJ2-1; TRBD1 aligns across 7 bases. The CDR3 loop spans 15 amino acids. CDR1 and CDR2 (germline): SGHVS, FQNEAQ. Trimming took 5 bases from V and 2 from J; bases not matched to a gene: 6. The CDR3 bases are TGTGCCAGCAGCACGACAGGGATCACCTACAATGAGCAGTTCTTC. Translated: CASSTTGITYNEQFF.

The rearrangement uses TRBV30 and TRBJ1-1; tentative D call: TRBD1 (5 bases). The V gene lost 7 bases and the J gene lost 7 bases, with 19 bases spanning the gap. Per the germline V gene, CDR1 is GTSNPN and CDR2 is SVGIG (reference sequence). The CDR3 consists of 13 residues. CDR3 protein: CASPSQGSGEAFF. The CDR3 DNA follows: TGTGCCTCCCCCTCCCAGGGATCGGGTGAAGCTTTCTTT.

This sequence joins TRBV5-4 and TRBJ1-6; no definite D call. Trimming took 2 bases from V and 1 from J, leaving 16 bases between them. This CDR3 contains 18 residues. Looked up from germline, CDR1 is SGHNT and CDR2 is YYREEE (reference sequence). The DNA of the CDR3 is TGTGCCAGCAGCTTTTGGACTCCGACGGGGTCCTATAATTCACCCCTCCACTTT. Translating gives CASSFWTPTGSYNSPLHF.

The CDR3 loop reads CSAALGTINSRPINQPQHF. The CDR3, as DNA: TGCAGCGCCGCGCTAGGCACAATAAACTCACGGCCAATCAATCAGCCCCAGCATTTT. The rearrangement joins TRBV29-1 to TRBJ1-5, with unresolved D. The CDR3 runs 19 residues. Germline V CDR1 and CDR2: SQVTM, ANQGSEA. V shed 7 bases and J shed 3 bases, with 31 bases lying between them.

V and J are TRBV9 and TRBJ2-7; D is unclear. Trimming removed 3 bases at V and 6 bases at J, with 10 bases between. In germline, CDR1 is SGDLS, CDR2 YYNGEE. The CDR3 spans 12 residues. CDR3 amino acids: CASSAGSGEQYF. CDR3 in DNA: TGTGCCAGCAGCGCCGGTAGTGGCGAGCAGTACTTC.

The V and J genes are TRBV5-4 and TRBJ2-7; 7 bases are shared with TRBD1. Trimming at V came to 0 bases and at J to 2 bases, leaving 8 bases not matched to a gene. The CDR3 loop spans 16 amino acids. Germline CDR1 SGHNT, CDR2 YYREEE (reference sequence). The chain's CDR3 is CASSLGIGTVPYEQYF. CDR3 sequence (DNA): TGTGCCAGCAGCTTGGGCATTGGGACAGTCCCCTACGAGCAGTACTTC.

CDR3 in amino acids: CASSIELAVYNEQFF. Written as DNA, the CDR3 is TGCGCCAGCAGCATTGAACTAGCGGTCTACAATGAGCAGTTCTTC. The rearrangement links TRBV5-1 to TRBJ2-1; 8 bases agree with TRBD2. With V trimmed by 4 bases and J by 3 bases, 6 bases remained unmatched. The CDR3 is made up of 15 amino acids. Per the germline V gene, CDR1 is SGHRS and CDR2 is YFSETQ.

Worth noting for this clone: At the DNA level, this CDR3 is encoded by other sequences in the same sample as well. The V gene is TRBV19, the J gene TRBJ2-3, with 7 bases identical to TRBD2. There are 14 residues in the CDR3. Germline assignment: CDR1 LNHDA and CDR2 SQIVND (reference sequence). V trimming: 5 bases; J trimming: 2 bases; junction bases outside the gene matches: 4. CDR3 region: CASSPRLATDTQYF. The CDR3 DNA sequence: TGTGCCAGTAGTCCAAGACTAGCCACAGATACGCAGTATTTT.

This clone has a single count. The gene calls are TRBV5-4 and TRBJ2-3; TRBD2 matches 15 bases. From germline, CDR1 is SGHNT and CDR2 YYREEE (reference sequence). CDR3 length: 19 residues. The V gene end was trimmed by 4 bases and the J gene end by 2 bases; junction bases not matched to a gene: 11. The chain's CDR3 is CASSPGGRTSGRVTDTQYF. DNA for the CDR3: TGTGCCAGCAGCCCGGGAGGGAGGACTAGCGGGAGGGTCACAGATACGCAGTATTTT.

This chain uses TRBV28 with TRBJ1-6; D is uncertain. CDR1 is MDHEN, CDR2 SYDVKM, per germline. The CDR3 is 13 amino acids. V was pared by 1 base and J by 9 bases, with 7 bases between. In DNA form, the CDR3 reads TGTGCCAGCAGTTTATTAGAGGGTTCACCCCTCCACTTT. Its translation: CASSLLEGSPLHF.

The CDR3 region is CASSTRTGDYTGELFF. CDR3 bases: TGTGCCAGCAGTACTCGGACAGGGGATTACACCGGGGAGCTGTTTTTT. The chain joins TRBV25-1 to TRBJ2-2, with 9 positions matching TRBD1. The CDR3 covers 16 residues. Losses at the gene ends were 5 bases for V and 3 bases for J; bases not matched to a gene: 7. Germline V gene sequence: CDR1 MGHDK, CDR2 SYGVNS.

The V gene is TRBV28, the J gene TRBJ1-3; possible D gene TRBD1, 6 bases. The ends were cut back, 6 bases at V and 1 base at J, with 13 bases in the middle. CDR3 length equals 15 residues. Germline V CDR1 and CDR2: MDHEN, SYDVKM. For the CDR3, the DNA is TGTGCCAGCAGCGCCCCAGGGGAATCTGGAAACACCATATATTTT. Its protein product is CASSAPGESGNTIYF.

The V call is TRBV5-1, the J call TRBJ1-6, with D maybe TRBD1 (6 bases). The CDR3 extends over 17 amino acids. In germline, CDR1 is SGHRS, CDR2 YFSETQ. Trimming removed 4 bases from V and 2 bases from J, with 16 bases in between. This chain's CDR3 is CASSTIPQGAYNSPLHF. CDR3 DNA sequence: TGCGCCAGCAGCACAATCCCACAGGGCGCCTATAATTCACCCCTCCACTTT.

The rearrangement joins TRBV5-1 to TRBJ2-7; TRBD1 agrees at 7 bases. The CDR3 has 14 amino acids. V was clipped by 0 bases and J by 6 bases; unmatched bases: 6. Germline CDR1 SGHRS, CDR2 YFSETQ. The chain's CDR3 is CASSLVAGGSEQYF. DNA for the CDR3: TGCGCCAGCAGCTTGGTAGCAGGGGGTAGCGAGCAGTACTTC.

This clone was detected once. One junction end disagrees with the germline gene, perhaps due to a read error. The rearrangement uses TRBV10-3 and TRBJ1-4; D may be TRBD1 (6 bases). This CDR3 has 14 amino acids. Germline V gene data show CDR1 as ENHRY and CDR2 as SYGVKD. The CDR3 DNA follows: TGTACCATCCATTCCGGGACACCGGGAGGGAAACTGTTTTTT. This translates into CTIHSGTPGGKLFF.

A remark on this clone: Other nucleotide sequences in the sample specify the same CDR3. V and J are TRBV5-1 and TRBJ2-3; D is ambiguous. The germline CDR1 and CDR2 sequences are SGHRS and YFSETQ. This CDR3 comprises 12 residues. V was pared by 4 bases and J by 2 bases, with 5 bases between. In nucleotides, the CDR3 is TGCGCCAGCAGCCCCGACACAGATACGCAGTATTTT. Translating it yields CASSPDTDTQYF.

This chain joins TRBV29-1 and TRBJ2-5; D unclear. The germline CDR1 and CDR2 sequences are SQVTM and ANQGSEA. Trimming took 3 bases from V and 5 from J, leaving 4 bases between them. The CDR3 is made up of 10 amino acids. CDR3 nucleotides: TGCAGCGTTGATGGGGAGACCCAGTACTTC. This sequence encodes CSVDGETQYF.

This sequence joins TRBV5-8 and TRBJ1-5; tentatively, D is TRBD1 (6 bases). The CDR3 runs 15 residues. With 1 base removed from V and 2 bases from J, the gap between germline ends came to 10 bases. CDR1 SGHTS and CDR2 YDEGEE come from the germline V gene. The CDR3 DNA reads as TGTGCCAGCAGCTTGAGGGGGTTTGGCAATCAGCCCCAGCATTTT. It encodes CASSLRGFGNQPQHF.

The chain is built from TRBV27 and TRBJ1-5; TRBD1 is a possible D gene (5 bases). V gave up 6 bases and J gave up 5 bases, with 17 bases separating them. The CDR3 loop spans 15 amino acids. Germline CDR1 MNHEY, CDR2 SMNVEV (reference sequence). The CDR3 sequence is CASSPDGGEDQPQHF. For the CDR3, the DNA is TGTGCCAGCAGCCCAGACGGGGGGGAAGATCAGCCCCAGCATTTT.

CDR3 in DNA: TGTGCCAGCAGCTTAGGTGCTGGACAGGGGTTTGGCGAGCAGTACTTC. This sequence encodes CASSLGAGQGFGEQYF. V and J are TRBV7-2 and TRBJ2-7, with 9 bases matching TRBD1. The V gene's germline CDR1 is SGHTA and CDR2 FQGNSA. The CDR3 spans 16 residues. The V segment lost 1 base and the J segment 6 bases; nucleotides outside the gene matches: 10.

The DNA of the CDR3 is TGTGCCAGCAGCGCACTGACAGGCACAGATACGCAGTATTTT. Amino acids: CASSALTGTDTQYF. The chain couples TRBV9 to TRBJ2-3, with TRBD1 as a possible D gene (5 bases). Germline V gene data show CDR1 as SGDLS and CDR2 as YYNGEE. This CDR3 region has 14 residues. The V and J ends lost 3 bases and 1 base respectively, with 9 bases between them.

This clone was observed a single time. The chain uses TRBV28 and TRBJ1-5; D perhaps matches TRBD1 (5 bases). Trimming left V 1 base short and J 0 bases short, with 22 bases between. Germline V gives CDR1 MDHEN, CDR2 SYDVKM. The CDR3 is 20 amino acids. For the CDR3, the DNA is TGTGCCAGCAGTTTATTACAGGTGGGAAAGTCCGGATATAGCAATCAGCCCCAGCATTTT. Its protein product is CASSLLQVGKSGYSNQPQHF.

V is TRBV19 and J is TRBJ2-2; D remains unclear. The CDR3 has 13 amino acids. V was shortened by 5 bases and J by 1 base, with 5 bases between the two germline ends. The germline V gene encodes CDR1 LNHDA and CDR2 SQIVND (reference sequence). The CDR3 protein is CASSRWNTGELFF. CDR3 in DNA: TGTGCCAGTAGTCGGTGGAACACCGGGGAGCTGTTTTTT.

The genes are TRBV7-2 and TRBJ1-1, with TRBD1 as a possible D gene (6 bases). The CDR3 has 13 amino acids. Looked up from germline, CDR1 is SGHTA and CDR2 is FQGNSA. Trimming took off 7 bases at V and 4 bases at J, with 13 bases between the two ends. CDR3 sequence (DNA): TGTGCCAGCAATCGACGAGGGGGCACTGAAGCTTTCTTT. Protein product: CASNRRGGTEAFF.